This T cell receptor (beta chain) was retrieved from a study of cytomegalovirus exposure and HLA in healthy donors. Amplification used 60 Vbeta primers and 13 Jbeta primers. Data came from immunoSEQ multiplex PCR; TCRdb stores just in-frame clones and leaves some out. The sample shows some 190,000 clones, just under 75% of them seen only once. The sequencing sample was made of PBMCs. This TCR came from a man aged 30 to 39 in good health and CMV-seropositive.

CDR3 sequence: CASSLYPQGMNTEAFF. CDR3 DNA: TGTGCCAGCAGTTTATATCCACAGGGGATGAACACTGAAGCTTTCTTT. The chain recombines TRBV28 with TRBJ1-1, with 7 bases that match TRBD1. With V trimmed by 1 base and J by 0 bases, 5 bases remained unmatched. Germline V gene data show CDR1 as MDHEN and CDR2 as SYDVKM. The CDR3 is made up of 16 amino acids.